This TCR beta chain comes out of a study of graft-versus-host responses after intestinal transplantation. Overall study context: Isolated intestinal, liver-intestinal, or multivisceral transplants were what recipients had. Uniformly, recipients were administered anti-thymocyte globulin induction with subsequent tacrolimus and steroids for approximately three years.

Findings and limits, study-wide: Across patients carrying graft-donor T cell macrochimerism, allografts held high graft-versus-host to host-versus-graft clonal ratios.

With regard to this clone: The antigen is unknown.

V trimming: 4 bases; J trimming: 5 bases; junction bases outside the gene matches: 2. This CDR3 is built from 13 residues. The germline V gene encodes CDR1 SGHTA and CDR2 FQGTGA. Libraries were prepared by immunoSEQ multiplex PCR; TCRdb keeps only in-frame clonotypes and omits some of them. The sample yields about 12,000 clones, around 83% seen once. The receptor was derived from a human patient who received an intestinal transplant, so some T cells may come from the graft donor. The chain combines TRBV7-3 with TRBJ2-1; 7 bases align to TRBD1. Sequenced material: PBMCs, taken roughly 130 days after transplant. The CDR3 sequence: CASSSGQHNEQFF. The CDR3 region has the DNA TGTGCCAGCAGCTCGGGACAGCACAATGAGCAGTTCTTC.